This T cell receptor (beta chain) was sequenced for a study of OX40 agonist ivuxolimab in advanced cancers. Some background on the complete study: Ivuxolimab, which targeted the costimulatory receptor OX40 (CD134), was an agonistic, fully human IgG2 monoclonal antibody. Intravenous ivuxolimab was administered to patients every 2 weeks at six dose levels: 0.01, 0.1, 0.3, 1.5, 3 and 10 mg/kg. Of the 52 patients in dose escalation, 19 had hepatocellular carcinoma, about 15 had melanoma, 9 had renal cell carcinoma and 9 had head and neck cancer. The dose-escalation cohort was approximately 83% male with a mean age of approximately 60 years, ranging from roughly 23 to 79. Prior anti-PD-1, anti-PD-L1 or anti-CTLA-4 therapy was permitted, and checkpoint inhibitors had been received by less than 45% of dose-escalation patients. Three dose-escalation patients achieved partial responses, one with hepatocellular carcinoma and two with cutaneous melanoma. The point of sequencing TCRbeta in the periphery was to test whether ivuxolimab changed TCR sequence diversity and drove clonal T-cell expansion. The monotherapy dose-escalation portion (N ≈ 56 patients) of the phase I ivuxolimab trial is reported in the paper. The paper as a whole reports these results and caveats: At doses of 0.1 to 3.0 mg/kg, clonal expansion of both CD4+ and CD8+ blood T cells was observed from baseline to week 6. After ivuxolimab, CD8+ T cells had more expanded clones than CD4+ T cells on average. Antigen specificity was not determined for the clonally expanded peripheral T cells. Low levels of normalized T-cell clonal expansion were also seen in some patients who did not respond. In the 0.1-3.0 mg/kg groups, partial responders had among the lowest normalized peripheral clonal expansion, particularly in CD8+ T cells.

Concerning this clone: Its cognate antigen has yet to be identified. Base qualities were left out, and no much larger clone turns up one base away.

Patients with a history of autoimmune disease or receiving systemic immunosuppression were excluded from the trial. Peripheral blood for TCR sequencing was collected from all dose cohorts at baseline, on cycle 4 day 1, and on cycle 7 day 1. Samples were obtained from an open-label, multicenter, first-in-human phase I dose-escalation trial of ivuxolimab. Adults with locally advanced or metastatic head and neck squamous cell, hepatocellular, melanoma or renal cell carcinoma were enrolled in the trial. Before TCR sequencing, CD4+ T cells and CD8+ T cells were sorted from peripheral blood as separate populations. V lost 3 bases and J lost 1 base; the stretch between them is 13 bases long. Inclusive of the bounding cysteine and phenylalanine, the CDR3 is 16 residues long. Solely the CDR3 DNA is kept, with 48 bases framed from the first base. CDR1 is given as LNHDA and CDR2 as SQIVND, both from the germline V gene (reference sequence).

Genomic DNA was isolated from the sorted cells so that the TCRbeta CDR3 region could be sequenced. The immunoSEQ Assay was used to sequence the TCRbeta CDR3 regions. TCRdb took this table from immuneACCESS and kept in-frame rearrangements with V and J called. Such tables lack part of the clones; where checked against another copy, unresolved V genes explain under half of the gap, and the rest is unexplained. Here the sample has approximately 70,000 clones; about 80% occur a single time. About 1.5% of the sample lies in the top ten. The receptor comes from an adult with an advanced solid tumor such as melanoma, head and neck, liver or kidney cancer. This receptor chain uses TRBV19 and TRBJ1-5, with no confidently assigned D gene. The sequences come from CD4+ or CD8+ T cells sorted from blood, collected in a trial of the OX40 agonist ivuxolimab. The CDR3 in this case is CASSIGVVTSNQPQHF. Here is the DNA: TGTGCCAGTAGTATCGGAGTGGTTACCAGCAATCAGCCCCAGCATTTT.